This T cell receptor (beta chain) emerged from a study of cytomegalovirus exposure and HLA in healthy donors. Whole-study findings and limits: Cytomegalovirus status, reportedly, was diagnosed with high specificity and sensitivity by the classifier. The analysis excluded some indistinguishable V segments, including TRBV6-2 and TRBV6-3. TCR beta chains numbering 164 were designated cytomegalovirus-associated.

Germline CDR1 SQVTM, CDR2 ANQGSEA. The trim removed 8 bases at V and 0 bases at J, leaving 7 bases unmatched. The CDR3 runs 14 residues. Researchers ran the PCR with 60 Vbeta and 13 Jbeta primers. Sequencing was performed with immunoSEQ multiplex PCR; in TCRdb, only in-frame clones are kept and a portion is missing. The sample yields over 150,000 clones, around four fifths seen once. Details on this clone: Antigen: not known.

The chain employs TRBV29-1 and TRBJ2-3; TRBD2 aligns across 8 bases. This TCR was recovered from a woman between 50 and 59 years old in good health and CMV-seropositive. The specimen was PBMCs. Here the CDR3 reads CSTETSGSTDTQYF. For the CDR3, the DNA is TGCAGCACAGAAACTAGCGGAAGCACAGATACGCAGTATTTT.